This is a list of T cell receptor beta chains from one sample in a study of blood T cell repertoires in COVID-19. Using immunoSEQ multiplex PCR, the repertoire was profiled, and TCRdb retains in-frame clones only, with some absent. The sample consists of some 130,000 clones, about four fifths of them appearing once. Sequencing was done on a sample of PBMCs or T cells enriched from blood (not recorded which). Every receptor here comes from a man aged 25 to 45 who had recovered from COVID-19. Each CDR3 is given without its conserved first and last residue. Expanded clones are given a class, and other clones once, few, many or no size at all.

CDR3 protein: ASSEGGTGLYGYT
clone size: .
V gene: TRBV7-2
J gene: TRBJ1-2

CDR3 protein: ASSQRLPGAGNTIY
clone size: .
V gene: TRBV7-6
J gene: TRBJ1-3

CDR3 protein: ASSSSGPSSYNEQF
clone size: few
V gene: TRBV3-1/TRBV3-2
J gene: TRBJ2-1

CDR3 protein: ASSVTGTGYGEQF
clone size: .
V gene: TRBV19
J gene: TRBJ2-1

CDR3 protein: ASSPPGTSSYNEQF
clone size: .
V gene: TRBV18
J gene: TRBJ2-1

CDR3 protein: ASKPQGWKETQY
clone size: .
V gene: TRBV5-6
J gene: TRBJ2-5

CDR3 protein: VSATGPSPLH
clone size: .
V gene: TRBV2
J gene: TRBJ1-6

CDR3 protein: ASSLSTGRGKTV
clone size: .
V gene: TRBV27
J gene: TRBJ1-4

CDR3 protein: ASSPGTSGRAGELF
clone size: .
V gene: TRBV11-3
J gene: TRBJ2-2

CDR3 protein: ASSFPRERSGNTIY
clone size: .
V gene: TRBV28
J gene: TRBJ1-3

CDR3 protein: ASSLVSGSSYEQY
clone size: .
V gene: TRBV11-2
J gene: TRBJ2-7

CDR3 protein: ARASPLH
clone size: .
V gene: TRBV7-3
J gene: TRBJ1-6

CDR3 protein: ASSPPWGQNTGELF
clone size: .
V gene: TRBV27
J gene: TRBJ2-2

CDR3 protein: ASSPRQGSGTEAF
clone size: .
V gene: TRBV9
J gene: TRBJ1-1

CDR3 protein: ASSQDTDNLVAGTEAF
clone size: .
V gene: TRBV4-1
J gene: TRBJ1-1

CDR3 protein: ASRERPAASNQPQH
clone size: .
V gene: TRBV2
J gene: TRBJ1-5

CDR3 protein: ASSLYDGGNEQF
clone size: .
V gene: TRBV5-4
J gene: TRBJ2-1

CDR3 protein: ASSEIHQQPQH
clone size: .
V gene: TRBV6-1
J gene: TRBJ1-5

CDR3 protein: ASSPPGLAGYNEQF
clone size: once
V gene: TRBV18
J gene: TRBJ2-1

CDR3 protein: ASSGDRASVVQY
clone size: .
V gene: TRBV5-4
J gene: TRBJ2-7

CDR3 protein: ASSDREARNSPLH
clone size: .
V gene: TRBV2
J gene: TRBJ1-6

CDR3 protein: ASSRTTSGLTGELF
clone size: .
V gene: TRBV9
J gene: TRBJ2-2

CDR3 protein: TSSQGPQTGISF
clone size: .
V gene: TRBV1
J gene: TRBJ1-1

CDR3 protein: ARSLVGGRSYNEQF
clone size: .
V gene: TRBV5-3
J gene: TRBJ2-1

CDR3 protein: ASSLESLGGTEAF
clone size: .
V gene: TRBV7-9
J gene: TRBJ1-1

CDR3 protein: ASSRPVGKSQETQY
clone size: .
V gene: TRBV18
J gene: TRBJ2-5

CDR3 protein: ASSGIAGWNNEQF
clone size: .
V gene: TRBV9
J gene: TRBJ2-1

CDR3 protein: ASSESPGQGGAEAF
clone size: .
V gene: TRBV25-1
J gene: TRBJ1-1

CDR3 protein: ASSLAGLAGSQY
clone size: .
V gene: TRBV7-9
J gene: TRBJ2-7

CDR3 protein: ASSFLVANEQF
clone size: .
V gene: TRBV27
J gene: TRBJ2-1

CDR3 protein: SVDRNRDYSGNTIY
clone size: .
V gene: TRBV29-1
J gene: TRBJ1-3

CDR3 protein: SVEGSDPEAF
clone size: .
V gene: TRBV29-1
J gene: TRBJ1-1

CDR3 protein: ASSPGWTGAYNGYT
clone size: .
V gene: TRBV6-2/TRBV6-3
J gene: TRBJ1-2